These 17 T cell receptor beta chains were all obtained from the same sample, sequenced in a study of identical twins. TCRdb passed the 5' RACE reads through MiXCR, listing each CDR3 protein once. The sample contains 1.5 million or so distinct CDR3 sequences, around 33% of which appear only once. The sample consisted of cord blood. These receptors were collected from a newborn girl in good health.

The V gene is TRBV7-6, the J gene TRBJ1-1, with no clear D. Germline assignment: CDR1 SGHVS and CDR2 FNYEAQ. There are 19 residues in the CDR3. The V gene lost 2 bases and the J gene lost 0 bases, with 22 bases spanning the gap. The CDR3 DNA sequence: TGTGCCAGCAGCTTATTTGCTCGGCGCGTAATAGATATGAACACTGAAGCTTTCTTT. It is translated as CASSLFARRVIDMNTEAFF.

This clonotype was detected ten times or more. The junction differs from germline at one of its ends, possibly a read error. The V gene is TRBV12-3 or TRBV12-4, the J gene TRBJ1-2; tentative D call: TRBD1 (5 bases). There are 14 residues in the CDR3. CDR3 sequence (DNA): TGCGCCAGCAGCTTGGGTGGGGGTGACTATGGCTACACCTTC. Translation: CASSLGGGDYGYTF.

CDR3 in amino acids: CASSLDGLGPHNEQFF. The CDR3 DNA is TGTGCCAGCAGCTTAGATGGCCTAGGTCCCCACAATGAGCAGTTCTTC. This chain connects TRBV7-2 to TRBJ2-1; D unclear. The CDR3 is 16 residues long. V lost 1 base and J lost 5, with 15 bases in between. Germline lookup yields CDR1 SGHTA and CDR2 FQGNSA.

This clonotype occurred once. V gene TRBV27 combines with J gene TRBJ2-1; D unresolved. The CDR3 is 16 amino acids. The germline V and J ends were trimmed by 2 bases and 10 bases, with 21 bases remaining between them. CDR1 is MNHEY, CDR2 SMNVEV, per germline (reference sequence). CDR3 protein: CASSLIGGVKLHEQFF. In nucleotides, the CDR3 is TGTGCCAGCAGTTTAATCGGTGGCGTAAAGCTCCACGAGCAGTTCTTC.

Note on this clonotype: The junction differs from germline at one of its ends, possibly a read error. V usage is TRBV7-6 and J usage is TRBJ1-2, with 8 nucleotides matching TRBD1. The CDR3 runs 15 residues. CDR1 is SGHVS, CDR2 FNYEAQ, per germline. CDR3 sequence reads: CASSSGQGPNYGHTF. Written as DNA, the CDR3 is TGTGCCAGCAGCTCCGGACAGGGCCCTAACTATGGCCACACCTTC.

This clonotype was counted a few times. The rearrangement joins TRBV6-1 to TRBJ2-7; the D gene is possibly TRBD1 (5 bases). V gave up 4 bases and J gave up 4 bases, with 14 bases separating them. The CDR3 covers 14 residues. Germline CDR1 reads MNHNS; CDR2 reads SASEGT. The CDR3 is CASSARIQEYEQYF. The DNA of the CDR3 is TGTGCCAGCAGTGCTCGCATACAGGAATACGAGCAGTACTTC.

This chain joins TRBV29-1 and TRBJ2-5; maybe TRBD2 (6 bases). CDR3 length: 11 residues. Germline lookup yields CDR1 SQVTM and CDR2 ANQGSEA. Here the CDR3 reads CSKRVQETQYF. The DNA for the CDR3 is TGCTCCAAGCGGGTCCAAGAGACCCAGTACTTC.

This clonotype came up many times. The chain links TRBV7-2 to TRBJ2-7, with a weak D call TRBD2 (5 bases). In germline, CDR1 is SGHTA, CDR2 FQGNSA. The CDR3 spans 14 residues. Deletions cut 2 bases from V and 2 bases from J, with 10 bases between. CDR3 sequence reads: CASSLNRDTYEQYF. Written as DNA, the CDR3 is TGTGCCAGCAGCTTAAATCGGGATACCTACGAGCAGTACTTC.

This chain connects TRBV25-1 to TRBJ1-5, with D perhaps TRBD1 (6 bases). V shed 3 bases and J shed 6 bases, with 12 bases lying between them. CDR1 MGHDK and CDR2 SYGVNS come from the germline V gene. CDR3 size: 14 residues. The CDR3 loop is CASSDLGGAQPQHF. Here the CDR3 DNA reads TGTGCCAGCAGTGATCTAGGGGGGGCTCAGCCCCAGCATTTT. Looking up the rest from reference TRBV25-1 and TRBJ1-5 gives the full variable domain: EADIYQTPRYLVIGTGKKITLECSQTMGHDKMYWYQQDPGMELHLIHYSYGVNSTEKGDLSSESTVSRIRTEHFPLTLESARPSHTSQYLCASSDLGGAQPQHFGDGTRLSIL.

This clonotype was found a few times. V gene TRBV5-1 combines with J gene TRBJ1-6, with TRBD1 identical over 8 bases. The V and J ends lost 6 bases and 7 bases, in that order; junction bases with no gene match: 6. The CDR3 covers 14 residues. Germline V gene data show CDR1 as SGHRS and CDR2 as YFSETQ. The CDR3 DNA reads TGCGCCAGCACAGGGGGCCAGGGCAATTCACCCCTCCACTTT. This translates into CASTGGQGNSPLHF. Together with reference TRBV5-1 and TRBJ1-6, the CDR3 gives the full variable domain: KAGVTQTPRYLIKTRGQQVTLSCSPISGHRSVSWYQQTPGQGLQFLFEYFSETQRNKGNFPGRFSGRQFSNSRSEMNVSTLELGDSALYLCASTGGQGNSPLHFGNGTRLTVT.

This clonotype was picked up a small number of times. The chain is built from TRBV27 and TRBJ2-7, with TRBD1 matching 9 bases. The CDR3 runs to 14 residues. With 4 bases clipped from V and 6 bases from J, the junction kept 7 bases outside the gene matches. Germline V gene data show CDR1 as MNHEY and CDR2 as SMNVEV (reference sequence). The DNA for the CDR3 is TGTGCCAGCAGTTCGGACAGGGGAGTAAGCGAGCAGTACTTC. Encoded protein: CASSSDRGVSEQYF.

The rearrangement joins TRBV18 to TRBJ1-2; TRBD1 matches at 10 bases. The CDR3 is 16 amino acids. Germline V gene lookup returns CDR1 KGHSH and CDR2 LQKENI. J lost 1 base, V lost 3 bases, and 5 bases had no gene match. The CDR3 nucleotides read TGTGCCAGCTCACCCGATTGGACAGGGGGTAACTATGGCTACACCTTC. Protein product: CASSPDWTGGNYGYTF.

The chain has TRBV12-3 or TRBV12-4 and TRBJ2-1; D unresolved. This CDR3 comprises 14 residues. Trimming removed 6 bases at V and 9 bases at J, with 18 bases between. The CDR3 nucleotides are TGTGCCAGCAGCCGTACATCCGGGCTGGGTGAGCAGTTCTTC. It translates to CASSRTSGLGEQFF.

This chain joins TRBV20-1 and TRBJ1-2; TRBD1 agrees at 8 bases. The length of the CDR3 is 13 residues. From germline, CDR1 is DFQATT and CDR2 SNEGSKA (reference sequence). J lost 1 base, V lost 6 bases, and 4 bases had no gene match. CDR3: CSAPQGVNYGYTF. DNA of the CDR3: TGCAGTGCGCCACAGGGGGTTAACTATGGCTACACCTTC.

This clonotype was observed a few times. The rearrangement uses TRBV19 and TRBJ2-1; TRBD1 agrees at 8 bases. CDR3 size: 14 residues. J was trimmed by 6 bases and V by 3 bases; bases with no gene match: 4. Germline V lookup: CDR1 LNHDA, CDR2 SQIVND (reference sequence). The chain's CDR3 is CASSMATGGNEQFF. CDR3 bases: TGTGCCAGTAGTATGGCAACAGGGGGCAATGAGCAGTTCTTC. The whole variable domain, filled in from reference TRBV19 and TRBJ2-1, reads DGGITQSPKYLFRKEGQNVTLSCEQNLNHDAMYWYRQDPGQGLRLIYYSQIVNDFQKGDIAEGYSVSREKKESFPLTVTSAQKNPTAFYLCASSMATGGNEQFFGPGTRLTVL.

There are a few counts of this clonotype. The chain links TRBV20-1 to TRBJ2-5; D might be TRBD2 (10 bases). V was pared by 1 base and J by 2 bases, with 29 bases between. The CDR3 length is 20 residues. The germline CDR1 and CDR2 sequences are DFQATT and SNEGSKA (reference sequence). In DNA form, the CDR3 reads TGCAGTGCTAGAGTCCCCGGGACAGGGACCCTAGCGGGGGATCAAGAGACCCAGTACTTC. Encoded protein: CSARVPGTGTLAGDQETQYF.

The V gene is TRBV4-2, the J gene TRBJ2-6; D may be TRBD1 or TRBD2 (5 bases each). This CDR3 spans 15 amino acids. CDR1 is LGHNA and CDR2 is YNFKEQ in the germline V gene. Trimming took 0 bases from V and 3 from J, leaving 6 bases between them. The CDR3 is CASSQDGGGANVLTF. Here the CDR3 DNA reads TGTGCCAGCAGCCAAGATGGGGGTGGGGCCAACGTCCTGACTTTC.